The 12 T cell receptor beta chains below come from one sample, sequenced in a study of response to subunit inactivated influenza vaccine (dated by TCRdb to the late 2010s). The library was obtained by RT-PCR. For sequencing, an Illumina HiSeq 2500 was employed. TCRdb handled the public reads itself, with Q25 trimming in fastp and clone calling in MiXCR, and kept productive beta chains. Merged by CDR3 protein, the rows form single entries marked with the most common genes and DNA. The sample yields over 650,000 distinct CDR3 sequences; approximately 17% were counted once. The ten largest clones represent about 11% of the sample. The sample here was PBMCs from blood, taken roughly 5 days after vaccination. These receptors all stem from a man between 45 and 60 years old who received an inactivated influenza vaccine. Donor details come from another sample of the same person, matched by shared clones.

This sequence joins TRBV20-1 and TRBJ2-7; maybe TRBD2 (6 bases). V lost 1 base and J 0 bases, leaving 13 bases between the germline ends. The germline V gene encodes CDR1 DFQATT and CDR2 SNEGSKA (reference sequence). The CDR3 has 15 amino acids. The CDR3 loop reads CSARAPGLVSYEQYF. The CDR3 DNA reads TGCAGTGCTAGAGCACCGGGACTGGTCTCCTACGAGCAGTACTTC.

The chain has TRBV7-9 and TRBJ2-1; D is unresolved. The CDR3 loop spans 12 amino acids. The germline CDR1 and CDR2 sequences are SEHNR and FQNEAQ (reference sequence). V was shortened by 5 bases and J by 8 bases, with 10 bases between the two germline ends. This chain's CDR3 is CASSHSWDEQFF. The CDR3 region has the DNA TGTGCCAGCAGCCATTCTTGGGATGAGCAGTTCTTC.

CDR3 sequence: CASRPRGYEQYF. DNA of the CDR3: TGTGCCAGCAGACCTCGCGGGTACGAGCAGTACTTC. The rearrangement joins TRBV6-2 or TRBV6-3 to TRBJ2-7; weak D call: TRBD2 (5 bases). CDR3 size: 12 residues. V lost 6 bases and J 4 bases, leaving 10 bases between the germline ends. CDR1 and CDR2 from the germline V gene are MNHEY and SVGEGT.

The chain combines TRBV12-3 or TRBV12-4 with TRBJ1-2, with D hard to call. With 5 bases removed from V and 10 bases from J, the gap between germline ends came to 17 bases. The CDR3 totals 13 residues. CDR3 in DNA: TGTGCCAGCAGTCCCGACACGGCCGACGTCTACACCTTC. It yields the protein CASSPDTADVYTF.

CDR3 sequence: CASSLAGAGHPRTQYF. The CDR3 DNA follows: TGCGCCAGCAGCTTGGCCGGAGCGGGACACCCCAGGACGCAGTATTTT. The chain links TRBV5-1 to TRBJ2-3; D may be TRBD2 (7 bases). The CDR3 is 16 amino acids. Germline V gives CDR1 SGHRS, CDR2 YFSETQ. Trimming left V 0 bases short and J 9 bases short, with 20 bases between.

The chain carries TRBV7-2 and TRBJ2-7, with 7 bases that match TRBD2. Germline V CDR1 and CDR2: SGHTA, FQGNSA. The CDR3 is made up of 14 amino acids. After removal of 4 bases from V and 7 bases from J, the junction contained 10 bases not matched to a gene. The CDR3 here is CASSSGAGAGEQYF. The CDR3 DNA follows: TGTGCCAGCAGCTCTGGGGCGGGAGCTGGGGAGCAGTACTTC.

The CDR3 loop reads CASSESRTGNTEAFF. The CDR3, as DNA: TGTGCCAGCAGTGAATCGAGGACGGGGAACACTGAAGCTTTCTTT. This chain links TRBV25-1 with TRBJ1-1, with D uncertain. CDR1 is MGHDK and CDR2 is SYGVNS in the germline V gene. V shed 1 base and J shed 1 base, with 10 bases lying between them. The CDR3 totals 15 residues.

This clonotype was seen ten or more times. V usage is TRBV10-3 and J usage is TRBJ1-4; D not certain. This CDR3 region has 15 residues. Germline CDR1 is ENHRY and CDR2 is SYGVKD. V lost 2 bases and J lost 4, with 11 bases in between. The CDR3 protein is CAISEKHGYNEKLFF. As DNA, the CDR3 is TGTGCCATCAGTGAGAAGCACGGCTATAATGAAAAACTGTTTTTT.

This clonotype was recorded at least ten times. The CDR3 sequence is CATSDASGRFGDTQYF. The CDR3 nucleotides are TGTGCCACCAGTGATGCTAGCGGGAGGTTCGGAGATACGCAGTATTTT. The chain has TRBV24-1 and TRBJ2-3; TRBD2 aligns across 11 bases. Per germline, CDR1 KGHDR and CDR2 SFDVKD. The V segment lost 3 bases and the J segment 5 bases; nucleotides outside the gene matches: 6. CDR3 size: 16 residues.

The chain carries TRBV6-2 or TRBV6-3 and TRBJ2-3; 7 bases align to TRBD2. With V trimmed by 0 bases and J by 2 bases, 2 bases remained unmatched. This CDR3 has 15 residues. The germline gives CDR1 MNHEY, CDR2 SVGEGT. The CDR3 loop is CASSYSAGITDTQYF. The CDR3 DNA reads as TGTGCCAGCAGTTACTCAGCGGGGATCACAGATACGCAGTATTTT.

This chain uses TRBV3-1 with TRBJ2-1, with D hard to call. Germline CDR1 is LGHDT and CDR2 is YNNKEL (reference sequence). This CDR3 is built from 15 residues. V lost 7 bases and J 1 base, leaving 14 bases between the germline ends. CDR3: CASTGAASSYNEQFF. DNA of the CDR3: TGTGCCAGCACAGGAGCAGCCTCATCCTACAATGAGCAGTTCTTC.

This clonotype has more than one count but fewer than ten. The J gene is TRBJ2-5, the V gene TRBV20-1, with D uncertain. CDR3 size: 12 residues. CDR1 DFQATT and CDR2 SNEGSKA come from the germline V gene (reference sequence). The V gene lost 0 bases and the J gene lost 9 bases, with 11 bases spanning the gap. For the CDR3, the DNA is TGCAGTGCTAGAGATGAAGTTGGGGCCCAGTACTTC. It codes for CSARDEVGAQYF.